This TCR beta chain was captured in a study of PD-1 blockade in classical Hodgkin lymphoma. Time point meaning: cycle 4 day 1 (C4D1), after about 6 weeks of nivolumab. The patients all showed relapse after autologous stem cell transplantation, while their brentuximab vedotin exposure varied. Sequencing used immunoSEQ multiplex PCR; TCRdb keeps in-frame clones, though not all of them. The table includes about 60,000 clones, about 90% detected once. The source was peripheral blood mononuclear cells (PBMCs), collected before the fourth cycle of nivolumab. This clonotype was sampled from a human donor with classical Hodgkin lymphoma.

The CDR3 sequence: CAWRTTSGRGTQYF. In DNA form, the CDR3 reads TGTGCCTGGAGGACGACTAGCGGGCGGGGGACCCAGTACTTC. The chain recombines TRBV30 with TRBJ2-5; TRBD2 matches at 10 bases. Trimming took 3 bases from V and 7 from J; bases not matched to a gene: 8. The V gene's germline CDR1 is GTSNPN and CDR2 SVGIG (reference sequence). This CDR3 is built from 14 residues.